The next 29 T cell receptor beta chains were all read from a single sample in a study of blood T cell repertoires in COVID-19. The protocol was immunoSEQ multiplex PCR, while the TCRdb copy is restricted to in-frame clones and leaves out a portion. The sample has 150,000 or so clones, 87% seen once. Source material: PBMCs or T cells enriched from blood (not recorded which). Receptors were obtained from a woman aged 40-49 years who had been exposed to COVID-19.

The CDR3 here is CASTGTGASSYNEQFF. CDR3 nucleotides: TGTGCCAGTACCGGGACAGGGGCTAGCTCCTACAATGAGCAGTTCTTC. The chain joins TRBV19 to TRBJ2-1; 10 nucleotides align to TRBD1. The CDR3 runs 16 residues. Germline CDR1 and CDR2: LNHDA and SQIVND (reference sequence). Trimming took 7 bases from V and 0 from J; bases not matched to a gene: 6.

The gene calls are TRBV6-5 and TRBJ1-2, with TRBD1 matching 7 bases. The CDR3 totals 14 residues. The V gene end was trimmed by 2 bases and the J gene end by 6 bases; junction bases not matched to a gene: 6. Germline V gene sequence: CDR1 MNHEY, CDR2 SVGAGI. CDR3 coding DNA: TGTGCCAGCAGTTACAGGGGGCTAAAGAATGGCTACACCTTC. Translation: CASSYRGLKNGYTF.

The chain combines TRBV2 with TRBJ2-2; perhaps TRBD1 as D (5 bases). This CDR3 is 13 amino acids long. Trimming removed 6 bases at V and 4 bases at J, with 9 bases between. Germline CDR1 is SNHLY and CDR2 is FYNNEI. The chain's CDR3 is CASRRQITGELFF. The CDR3 coding sequence is TGTGCCAGCAGGCGACAGATCACCGGGGAGCTGTTTTTT.

The chain links TRBV6-5 to TRBJ1-5; the D gene is possibly TRBD1 (6 bases). CDR1 is MNHEY and CDR2 is SVGAGI in the germline V gene. V gave up 9 bases and J gave up 0 bases, with 15 bases separating them. The CDR3 is made up of 15 amino acids. CDR3 bases: TGTGCCAGTGAACAGGGAAGTTTTAGCAATCAGCCCCAGCATTTT. Protein: CASEQGSFSNQPQHF.

The chain recombines TRBV4-3 with TRBJ2-7; D is perhaps TRBD2 (5 bases). Trimming pared 0 bases from V and 1 base from J, leaving 10 bases between. CDR3 length: 15 residues. CDR1 LGHNA and CDR2 YSLEER come from the germline V gene. CDR3 nucleotide sequence: TGCGCCAGCAGCCAAGAGGTCGGGAATTCCTACGAGCAGTACTTC. Residues: CASSQEVGNSYEQYF.

The CDR3 reads CASSETSGGGGEFF. Here the CDR3 DNA reads TGCGCCAGCAGTGAGACTAGCGGGGGGGGCGGGGAGTTCTTC. The genes are TRBV10-2 and TRBJ2-1, with 13 bases that match TRBD2. Losses at the gene ends were 2 bases for V and 14 bases for J; bases not matched to a gene: 6. In germline, CDR1 is WSHSY, CDR2 SAAADI. This CDR3 is 14 amino acids long.

CDR3 nucleotides: TGTGCCAGCAGCTTAGTAGGGGGAGATGGCTACACCTTC. Translated, it gives CASSLVGGDGYTF. This rearrangement joins TRBV11-2 to TRBJ1-2; D might be TRBD1 (6 bases). Germline V gives CDR1 SGHAT, CDR2 FQNNGV. The V and J ends lost 1 base and 6 bases respectively, with 9 bases between them. CDR3 length: 13 residues.

The V gene is TRBV6-5, the J gene TRBJ2-4, with D perhaps TRBD2 (5 bases). Germline loops: CDR1 MNHEY, CDR2 SVGAGI. The CDR3 has 14 amino acids. The V and J ends lost 7 bases and 1 base respectively, with 11 bases between them. In DNA, the CDR3 is TGTGCCAGCAACCCGGGGTGGGCCAAAAACATTCAGTACTTC. Translating gives CASNPGWAKNIQYF.

This chain joins TRBV28 and TRBJ2-5, with 14 bases aligning to TRBD2. The CDR3 has 18 amino acids. The germline V gene has CDR1 MDHEN and CDR2 SYDVKM. Trimming cost V 4 bases and J 5 bases; bases outside gene matches: 12. The CDR3 DNA reads TGTGCCAGCAGTTCCGCGCCCCGACTAGCGGGGGGGTGGGAGACCCAGTACTTC. Translation: CASSSAPRLAGGWETQYF.

The chain uses TRBV15 and TRBJ2-7; 7 bases agree with TRBD1. This CDR3 is 15 amino acids long. In germline, CDR1 is LNHNV, CDR2 YYDKDF (reference sequence). The V segment lost 0 bases and the J segment 2 bases; nucleotides outside the gene matches: 4. For the CDR3, the DNA is TGTGCCACCAGCAGAGATCCGGGACAGCCCTACGAGCAGTACTTC. Translating it yields CATSRDPGQPYEQYF.

The chain uses TRBV6-5 and TRBJ1-2, with TRBD1 identical over 9 bases. The CDR3 runs to 13 residues. The germline V gene encodes CDR1 MNHEY and CDR2 SVGAGI. Trimming took 11 bases from V and 4 from J; bases not matched to a gene: 8. The CDR3 here is CAVRDRVSYGYTF. The CDR3 nucleotides read TGTGCCGTCCGGGACAGGGTTTCCTATGGCTACACCTTC.

J is TRBJ1-1 and V is TRBV19; D perhaps matches TRBD1 (5 bases). CDR1 and CDR2 (germline): LNHDA, SQIVND (reference sequence). V lost 3 bases, J lost 10 bases, and 12 bases lay in between. There are 12 residues in the CDR3. CDR3 sequence reads: CASSIGGNLAFF. CDR3 DNA sequence: TGTGCCAGTAGTATTGGGGGGAACTTAGCTTTCTTT.

This chain joins TRBV6-5 and TRBJ2-6; maybe TRBD1 (6 bases). This CDR3 spans 15 amino acids. V lost 7 bases and J lost 2, with 12 bases in between. The germline V gene has CDR1 MNHEY and CDR2 SVGAGI. The CDR3: CASTLGGPGANVLTF. CDR3 nucleotide sequence: TGTGCCAGCACCCTAGGGGGTCCTGGGGCCAACGTCCTGACTTTC.

V and J are TRBV7-8 and TRBJ1-4; D possibly corresponds to TRBD1 (6 bases). The CDR3 is made up of 17 amino acids. Germline V gives CDR1 SGHVS, CDR2 FQNEAQ. The V gene lost 3 bases and the J gene lost 7 bases, with 21 bases spanning the gap. The CDR3 sequence: CASSFWPGEVRGEKLFF. The CDR3 bases are TGTGCCAGCAGCTTCTGGCCAGGGGAAGTCAGGGGTGAAAAACTGTTTTTT.

This clone was detected ten times or more. The chain links TRBV6-4 to TRBJ2-1; 10 bases are shared with TRBD2. The J segment lost 6 bases and the V segment lost 3 bases, leaving 2 bases of the junction unmatched. This CDR3 spans 14 amino acids. Germline loops: CDR1 MRHNA, CDR2 SNTAGT. The CDR3 bases are TGTGCCAGCAGTGAAAGCGGGGGGGCCAATGAGCAGTTCTTC. Its protein product is CASSESGGANEQFF.

The chain employs TRBV6-1 and TRBJ2-1; tentative D call: TRBD1 (5 bases). The germline V and J ends were trimmed by 1 base and 0 bases, with 10 bases remaining between them. CDR3 length: 16 residues. Germline V gene data show CDR1 as MNHNS and CDR2 as SASEGT. CDR3 sequence: CASSEVGASSYNEQFF. The CDR3 nucleotides read TGTGCCAGCAGTGAAGTTGGGGCGAGCTCCTACAATGAGCAGTTCTTC.

This clone showed up just once. V and J are TRBV28 and TRBJ1-1, with a tentative D call TRBD1 (5 bases). With 11 bases removed from V and 0 bases from J, the gap between germline ends came to 16 bases. Germline-derived CDR1 and CDR2 are MDHEN and SYDVKM. This CDR3 has 14 residues. This CDR3 reads CAWGGWGLNTEAFF. The CDR3, as DNA: TGTGCCTGGGGGGGATGGGGCCTGAACACTGAAGCTTTCTTT. Complete variable domain (other parts from reference TRBV28 and TRBJ1-1): DVKVTQSSRYLVKRTGEKVFLECVQDMDHENMFWYRQDPGLGLRLIYFSYDVKMKEKGDIPEGYSVSREKKERFSLILESASTNQTSMYLCAWGGWGLNTEAFFGQGTRLTVV.

The rearrangement joins TRBV7-9 to TRBJ2-1, with D unclear. Germline V CDR1 and CDR2: SEHNR, FQNEAQ (reference sequence). CDR3 size: 13 residues. V dropped 3 bases and J dropped 5 bases, with 8 bases sitting between them. In DNA form, the CDR3 reads TGTGCCAGCAGCTTTATAGAGAACAATGAGCAGTTCTTC. Translated, it gives CASSFIENNEQFF.

The rearrangement uses TRBV5-1 and TRBJ1-2; 9 bases map to TRBD1. V shed 2 bases, J shed 4 bases, and the junction held 9 bases outside the gene matches. The CDR3 extends over 16 amino acids. Germline V lookup: CDR1 SGHRS, CDR2 YFSETQ. CDR3 amino acids: CASSFGEQQGAYGYTF. As DNA, the CDR3 is TGCGCCAGCAGCTTCGGCGAACAACAGGGGGCCTATGGCTACACCTTC.

This clone occurred many times. The chain carries TRBV7-9 and TRBJ1-5, with 8 bases fitting TRBD1. Germline V gene data show CDR1 as SEHNR and CDR2 as FQNEAQ (reference sequence). The CDR3 loop spans 15 amino acids. V gave up 5 bases and J gave up 4 bases; unmatched junction bases: 7. CDR3 region: CASSLQGEGNQPQHF. The CDR3 nucleotides are TGTGCCAGCAGCCTACAGGGGGAAGGTAATCAGCCCCAGCATTTT.

The CDR3, as DNA: TGCAGTGCTAGTTGGGGGACAGGTAAAGAGACCCAGTACTTC. Translation: CSASWGTGKETQYF. The V and J genes are TRBV20-1 and TRBJ2-5; 8 nucleotides align to TRBD1. V lost 3 bases, J lost 3 bases, and 6 bases stayed unmatched. This CDR3 contains 14 residues. Germline-derived CDR1 and CDR2 are DFQATT and SNEGSKA (reference sequence).

This clone was counted between two and nine times. The chain uses TRBV7-2 and TRBJ1-3; TRBD1 matches at 7 bases. There are 18 residues in the CDR3. From germline, CDR1 is SGHTA and CDR2 FQGNSA. J was trimmed by 0 bases and V by 5 bases; bases with no gene match: 13. DNA for the CDR3: TGTGCCAGCAGCCCGTTAGTGGGACAGCCTCGCTCTGGAAACACCATATATTTT. Protein sequence: CASSPLVGQPRSGNTIYF.

J is TRBJ1-1 and V is TRBV29-1; D uncertain. CDR3 length: 15 residues. CDR1 and CDR2 from the germline V gene are SQVTM and ANQGSEA. Trimming removed 7 bases at V and 6 bases at J, with 24 bases between. The DNA of the CDR3 is TGCAGCGGCTACGGCTTGGCGGGAGTGGGCGCTGAAGCTTTCTTT. Its protein product is CSGYGLAGVGAEAFF.

The gene calls are TRBV6-1 and TRBJ1-1; 7 bases map to TRBD1. Per the germline V gene, CDR1 is MNHNS and CDR2 is SASEGT. The CDR3 length is 15 residues. J gave up 4 bases and V 3 bases, and 8 bases lay outside the gene matches. The CDR3 spells CASSERQGIGTEAFF. The CDR3, as DNA: TGTGCCAGCAGTGAGCGACAGGGCATAGGCACTGAAGCTTTCTTT.

The V call is TRBV7-2, the J call TRBJ2-7; D gene unclear. Deletions cut 1 base from V and 6 bases from J, with 13 bases between. The length of the CDR3 is 14 residues. Germline CDR1 reads SGHTA; CDR2 reads FQGNSA. The CDR3 coding sequence is TGTGCCAGCAGCTTAGAAGCCTCTCCTCCCGAGCAGTACTTC. This gives the protein CASSLEASPPEQYF. The whole variable domain, filled in from reference TRBV7-2 and TRBJ2-7, reads GAGVSQSPSNKVTEKGKDVELRCDPISGHTALYWYRQSLGQGLEFLIYFQGNSAPDKSGLPSDRFSAERTGGSVSTLTIQRTQQEDSAVYLCASSLEASPPEQYFGPGTRLTVT.

This clone was seen a handful of times. The chain recombines TRBV7-8 with TRBJ1-5, with D perhaps matching TRBD1 (5 bases). The germline V gene has CDR1 SGHVS and CDR2 FQNEAQ. V was pared by 4 bases and J by 3 bases, with 10 bases between. This CDR3 is 14 amino acids long. The CDR3 sequence is CASSSGPYNQPQHF. The CDR3 coding sequence is TGTGCCAGCAGCTCAGGGCCTTACAATCAGCCCCAGCATTTT.

This chain links TRBV12-3 or TRBV12-4 with TRBJ1-5; D is possibly TRBD1 (6 bases). The length of the CDR3 is 12 residues. The germline V and J ends were trimmed by 3 bases and 11 bases, with 11 bases remaining between them. The CDR3 protein is CASSFGGAAQHF. The CDR3 DNA reads TGTGCCAGCAGTTTCGGGGGGGCAGCCCAGCATTTT.

The chain couples TRBV18 to TRBJ2-6; D remains unclear. Trimming took 3 bases from V and 0 from J, leaving 15 bases between them. This CDR3 has 18 amino acids. The germline gives CDR1 KGHSH, CDR2 LQKENI. The CDR3 DNA follows: TGTGCCAGCTCACCCGACTTAGTCGACCTCTCTGGGGCCAACGTCCTGACTTTC. It is translated as CASSPDLVDLSGANVLTF.

The V gene is TRBV4-1, the J gene TRBJ1-2, with TRBD1 matching 7 bases. V was clipped by 4 bases and J by 8 bases; unmatched bases: 7. The CDR3 consists of 13 residues. Per germline, CDR1 MGHRA and CDR2 YSYEKL. The CDR3 reads CASSPGQVEGYTF. CDR3 DNA sequence: TGCGCCAGCAGCCCAGGACAGGTTGAGGGCTACACCTTC.